The clone carrying this T cell receptor (beta chain) was observed a single time. The junction had 5 bases not matched to a gene; V was cut back by 5 bases and J by 0 bases. Germline V gene sequence: CDR1 MNHEY, CDR2 SVGAGI. The CDR3 spans 15 residues. The sample belongs to a study of blood T cell repertoires in COVID-19. In the authors' methods: Quantification of nucleated cells was approximated via reference gene primer amplification. The assay was immunoSEQ multiplex PCR, and TCRdb's table has in-frame clones only and misses some. The V and J calls and clone size come from that table; D and trimming were worked out from the DNA. In the table there are around 370,000 clones, 88% of which are singletons.

The receptor's source is a woman between 18 and 29 years old who had recovered from COVID-19. Sequenced material: PBMCs or T cells enriched from blood (not recorded which). J is TRBJ1-1 and V is TRBV6-5, with 8 bases lining up with TRBD1. CDR3 coding DNA: TGTGCCAGCAGTCGGGACAGGCCTTTGAACACTGAAGCTTTCTTT. It encodes CASSRDRPLNTEAFF.